What follows are 22 T cell receptor beta chains derived from one specimen sequenced in a study of blood T cell repertoires in COVID-19. Some clones are missing from TCRdb's copy, which holds only in-frame ones; the method was immunoSEQ multiplex PCR. In the table there are around 380,000 clones, 81% of which are singletons. Sequences were obtained from peripheral blood. The origin of the receptors is a human donor with acute or convalescent COVID-19. The donor label of this sample is uncertain.

The CDR3 loop is CASSEFIGGAGYTF. CDR3 DNA sequence: TGTGCCAGCAGTGAATTTATCGGAGGGGCGGGCTACACCTTC. The chain links TRBV6-1 to TRBJ1-2; a weak D match, TRBD1 (5 bases). The CDR3 covers 14 residues. With 2 bases removed from V and 8 bases from J, the gap between germline ends came to 15 bases. The V gene's germline CDR1 is MNHNS and CDR2 SASEGT.

This clone was seen more than once but under ten times. The chain is built from TRBV11-2 and TRBJ2-1; possibly TRBD1 for D (6 bases). Germline V gives CDR1 SGHAT, CDR2 FQNNGV. The CDR3 length is 15 residues. Trimming removed 1 base from V and 3 bases from J, with 10 bases in between. CDR3 amino acids: CASSLVSGVYNEQFF. The CDR3 DNA is TGTGCCAGCAGCTTAGTGTCAGGGGTCTACAATGAGCAGTTCTTC.

Here the CDR3 DNA reads TGTGCCAGCAGCCCACCCCGGGGGGCACATGGAAACACCATATATTTT. Translation: CASSPPRGAHGNTIYF. The chain recombines TRBV3-1 (or the pseudogene TRBV3-2) with TRBJ1-3, with D possibly matching TRBD1 (6 bases). The CDR3 covers 16 residues. Trimming removed 4 bases at V and 3 bases at J, with 16 bases between. Germline CDR1 is LGHDT and CDR2 is YNNKEL (reference sequence).

This clone was seen only once. This sequence joins TRBV6-1 and TRBJ2-1; the D gene is possibly TRBD1 (5 bases). The CDR3 spans 15 residues. Germline-derived CDR1 and CDR2 are MNHNS and SASEGT. V was pared by 5 bases and J by 0 bases, with 11 bases between. CDR3 protein: CASSNGHSSYNEQFF. CDR3 nucleotides: TGTGCCAGCAGTAACGGACACAGCTCCTACAATGAGCAGTTCTTC.

This rearrangement joins TRBV28 to TRBJ2-7, with 10 bases lining up with TRBD2. The CDR3 is 15 amino acids. Germline CDR1 reads MDHEN; CDR2 reads SYDVKM. V was clipped by 6 bases and J by 2 bases; unmatched bases: 7. CDR3 residues: CASRRSLAGTYEQYF. CDR3 DNA sequence: TGTGCCAGCAGGCGGTCACTAGCGGGGACCTACGAGCAGTACTTC.

V usage is TRBV7-2 and J usage is TRBJ2-1, with TRBD2 matching over 9 bases. This CDR3 contains 15 residues. Trimming at V came to 2 bases and at J to 2 bases, leaving 1 base not matched to a gene. Germline loops: CDR1 SGHTA, CDR2 FQGNSA. The CDR3 is CASSLSSGTYNEQFF. The DNA of the CDR3 is TGTGCCAGCAGCTTATCTAGCGGGACCTACAATGAGCAGTTCTTC.

This chain joins TRBV7-9 and TRBJ2-3; 8 bases align to TRBD2. Germline V gene lookup returns CDR1 SEHNR and CDR2 FQNEAQ (reference sequence). This CDR3 is built from 15 residues. J lost 3 bases, V lost 2 bases, and 4 bases had no gene match. The DNA for the CDR3 is TGTGCCAGCAGCTTAACGGGAGGGCCTACAGATACGCAGTATTTT. It translates to CASSLTGGPTDTQYF.

The chain couples TRBV7-9 to TRBJ2-7; 9 bases map to TRBD1. The CDR3 covers 16 residues. With 3 bases clipped from V and 2 bases from J, the junction kept 8 bases outside the gene matches. Germline V CDR1 and CDR2: SEHNR, FQNEAQ (reference sequence). In DNA, the CDR3 is TGTGCCAGCAGCTTCAGCCGGGACAGGGCCCCCTACGAGCAGTACTTC. Its translation: CASSFSRDRAPYEQYF.

The CDR3 sequence: CASAGQVNTEAFF. CDR3 sequence (DNA): TGCGCCAGTGCGGGACAGGTGAACACTGAAGCTTTCTTT. The rearrangement joins TRBV10-1 to TRBJ1-1; TRBD1 matches 8 bases. CDR1 and CDR2 (germline): WNHNN, SYGVQD (reference sequence). This CDR3 comprises 13 residues. J lost 0 bases, V lost 9 bases, and 3 bases had no gene match.

This chain's CDR3 is CASSLEGDYGYTF. The CDR3 DNA reads TGCGCCAGCAGCTTGGAAGGGGACTATGGCTACACCTTC. The chain recombines TRBV5-1 with TRBJ1-2; D possibly corresponds to TRBD1 (5 bases). Looked up from germline, CDR1 is SGHRS and CDR2 is YFSETQ. V shed 0 bases and J shed 3 bases, with 6 bases lying between them. CDR3 length equals 13 residues.

This rearrangement joins TRBV7-9 to TRBJ1-1; D is possibly TRBD1 (5 bases). V lost 1 base and J lost 2, with 8 bases in between. The CDR3 runs 14 residues. Per germline, CDR1 SEHNR and CDR2 FQNEAQ (reference sequence). The CDR3 sequence: CASSLGQLNTEAFF. CDR3 coding DNA: TGTGCCAGCAGCTTAGGACAGCTCAACACTGAAGCTTTCTTT.

The CDR3 sequence is CASSPQGQGGGYTF. The CDR3 nucleotides read TGTGCCAGCAGCCCACAAGGACAGGGAGGCGGCTACACCTTC. V is TRBV2 and J is TRBJ1-2, with 8 bases aligning to TRBD1. This CDR3 is built from 14 residues. Losses at the gene ends were 6 bases for V and 8 bases for J; bases not matched to a gene: 11. Per the germline V gene, CDR1 is SNHLY and CDR2 is FYNNEI.

This clone was counted once. V is TRBV15 and J is TRBJ1-1; D is uncertain. V lost 0 bases and J 8 bases, leaving 7 bases between the germline ends. Germline CDR1 reads LNHNV; CDR2 reads YYDKDF (reference sequence). The CDR3 extends over 12 amino acids. The CDR3 loop reads CATSRDRVEAFF. The CDR3 region has the DNA TGTGCCACCAGCAGAGATCGAGTAGAAGCTTTCTTT.

The sample holds one count of this clone. The chain joins TRBV5-4 to TRBJ1-1; 7 bases agree with TRBD1. There are 18 residues in the CDR3. CDR1 is SGHNT, CDR2 YYREEE, per germline (reference sequence). Trimming took 4 bases from V and 4 from J; bases not matched to a gene: 19. As DNA, the CDR3 is TGTGCCAGCAGCCGCCCGGGGCAGCAGGGGGTTAAAGTCACTGAAGCTTTCTTT. This encodes CASSRPGQQGVKVTEAFF.

In this sample, this clone turned up a few times. This chain links TRBV5-1 with TRBJ1-4, with D possibly being TRBD1 (6 bases). CDR3 length equals 15 residues. V lost 3 bases, J lost 1 base, and 10 bases lay in between. From germline, CDR1 is SGHRS and CDR2 YFSETQ. CDR3 DNA sequence: TGCGCCAGCAGCTCCATAGGGGGAACTAATGAAAAACTGTTTTTT. It specifies CASSSIGGTNEKLFF.

The chain is built from TRBV30 and TRBJ2-7; D might be TRBD1 (5 bases). Germline V gene sequence: CDR1 GTSNPN, CDR2 SVGIG (reference sequence). The V gene lost 2 bases and the J gene lost 3 bases, with 8 bases spanning the gap. The CDR3 runs 12 residues. The CDR3 DNA is TGTGCCTGGAGTCCCCAGGGCTACGAGCAGTACTTC. It specifies CAWSPQGYEQYF.

The chain uses TRBV11-1 and TRBJ1-5; D unresolved. V dropped 1 base and J dropped 8 bases, with 9 bases sitting between them. CDR1 and CDR2 (germline): SGHAT, FQDESV (reference sequence). CDR3 length: 13 amino acids. The CDR3 sequence: CASSLGPREPQHF. CDR3 nucleotides: TGTGCCAGCAGCTTAGGTCCCCGTGAGCCCCAGCATTTT.

The J gene is TRBJ1-1, the V gene TRBV28; tentative D call: TRBD1 (6 bases). Germline V gene data show CDR1 as MDHEN and CDR2 as SYDVKM. This CDR3 spans 17 amino acids. Trimming shortened V by 5 bases and J by 6 bases, and 25 bases separated the two germline ends. CDR3 sequence: CASSPLRQGLGTSEAFF. DNA for the CDR3: TGTGCCAGCAGTCCCCTCCGTCAGGGCCTCGGGACATCTGAAGCTTTCTTT.

Only a few counts were recorded for this clone. The chain recombines TRBV12-3 or TRBV12-4 with TRBJ1-2; a possible D gene is TRBD1 (5 bases). V dropped 3 bases and J dropped 8 bases, with 13 bases sitting between them. The CDR3 totals 13 residues. CDR3 DNA: TGTGCCAGCAGTTTCCAGGGATTCGGCGGCTACACCTTC. Translated: CASSFQGFGGYTF.

This chain joins TRBV27 and TRBJ1-6; 9 nucleotides line up with TRBD1. The CDR3 has 20 amino acids. With V trimmed by 1 base and J by 0 bases, 10 bases remained unmatched. CDR1 and CDR2 from the germline V gene are MNHEY and SMNVEV (reference sequence). CDR3 sequence: CASSLFSVTGGNSYNSPLHF. The DNA of the CDR3 is TGTGCCAGCAGTTTATTCTCTGTGACAGGGGGGAACTCCTATAATTCACCCCTCCACTTT.

The chain recombines TRBV2 with TRBJ1-5; TRBD1 matches at 9 bases. The germline V gene encodes CDR1 SNHLY and CDR2 FYNNEI. The V and J ends lost 7 bases and 2 bases, in that order; junction bases with no gene match: 6. This CDR3 contains 15 residues. The CDR3 protein is CASNTRTGGNQPQHF. As DNA, the CDR3 is TGTGCCAGCAACACCCGGACAGGGGGCAATCAGCCCCAGCATTTT.

This clone appeared once. The chain links TRBV7-7 to TRBJ2-1, with TRBD2 matching 7 bases. Germline values: CDR1 SSHAT, CDR2 FNYEAQ (reference sequence). V shed 8 bases, J shed 15 bases, and the junction held 16 bases outside the gene matches. The CDR3 loop spans 13 amino acids. The CDR3 sequence is CASGTCSGRQGFF. CDR3 bases: TGTGCCAGCGGAACATGTAGCGGGCGGCAGGGGTTCTTC.